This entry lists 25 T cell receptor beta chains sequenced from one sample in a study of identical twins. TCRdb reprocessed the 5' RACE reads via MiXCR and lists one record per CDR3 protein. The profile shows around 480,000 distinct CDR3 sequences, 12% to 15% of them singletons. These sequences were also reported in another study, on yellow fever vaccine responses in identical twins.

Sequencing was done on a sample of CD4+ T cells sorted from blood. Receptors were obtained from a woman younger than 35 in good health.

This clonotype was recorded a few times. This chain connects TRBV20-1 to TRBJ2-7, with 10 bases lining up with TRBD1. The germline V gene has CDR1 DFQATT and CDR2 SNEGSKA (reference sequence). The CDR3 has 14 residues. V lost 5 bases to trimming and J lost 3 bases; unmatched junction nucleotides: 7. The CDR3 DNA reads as TGCAGTGCTTCTTGGGACAGGGGATTCTACGAGCAGTACTTC. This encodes CSASWDRGFYEQYF.

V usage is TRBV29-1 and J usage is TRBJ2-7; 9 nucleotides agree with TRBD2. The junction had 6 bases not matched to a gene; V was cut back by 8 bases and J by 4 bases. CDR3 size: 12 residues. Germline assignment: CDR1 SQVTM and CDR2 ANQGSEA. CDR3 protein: CSTRTSEYEQYF. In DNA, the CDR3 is TGCAGCACCAGGACTAGCGAATACGAGCAGTACTTC.

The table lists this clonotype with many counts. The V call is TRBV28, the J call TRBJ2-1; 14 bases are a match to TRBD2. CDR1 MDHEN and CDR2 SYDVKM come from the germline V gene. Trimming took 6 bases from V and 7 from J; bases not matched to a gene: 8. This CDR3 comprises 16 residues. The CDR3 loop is CASSPRGTSGRNEQFF. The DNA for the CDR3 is TGTGCCAGCAGCCCGAGGGGGACTAGCGGGAGAAATGAGCAGTTCTTC.

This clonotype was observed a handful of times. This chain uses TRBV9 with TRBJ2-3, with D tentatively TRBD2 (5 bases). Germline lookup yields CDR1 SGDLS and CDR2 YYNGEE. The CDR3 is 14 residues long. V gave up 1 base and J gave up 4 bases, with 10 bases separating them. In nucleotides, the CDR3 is TGTGCCAGCAGCGTAAGAACGGGATCAGATACGCAGTATTTT. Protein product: CASSVRTGSDTQYF.

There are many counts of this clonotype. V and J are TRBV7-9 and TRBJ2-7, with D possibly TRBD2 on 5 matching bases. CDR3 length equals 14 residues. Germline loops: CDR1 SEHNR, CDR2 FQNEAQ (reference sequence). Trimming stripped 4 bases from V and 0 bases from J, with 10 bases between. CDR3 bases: TGTGCCAGCAGCTCGGAGCGGAACTCCTACGAGCAGTACTTC. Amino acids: CASSSERNSYEQYF. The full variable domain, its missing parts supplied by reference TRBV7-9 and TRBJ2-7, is DTGVSQNPRHKITKRGQNVTFRCDPISEHNRLYWYRQTLGQGPEFLTYFQNEAQLEKSRLLSDRFSAERPKGSFSTLEIQRTEQGDSAMYLCASSSERNSYEQYFGPGTRLTVT.

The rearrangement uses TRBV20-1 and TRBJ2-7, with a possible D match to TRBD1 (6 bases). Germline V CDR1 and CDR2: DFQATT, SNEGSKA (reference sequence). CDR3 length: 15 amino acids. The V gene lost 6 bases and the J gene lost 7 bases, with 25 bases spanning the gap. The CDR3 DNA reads TGCAGTGCCATGCCCGCTGGGGGCATACGTGGGGAGCAGTACTTC. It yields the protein CSAMPAGGIRGEQYF.

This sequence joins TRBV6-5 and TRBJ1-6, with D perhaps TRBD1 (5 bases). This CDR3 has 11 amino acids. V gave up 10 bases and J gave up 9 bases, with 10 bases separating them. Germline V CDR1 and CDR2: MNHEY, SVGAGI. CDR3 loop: CATGITSPLHF. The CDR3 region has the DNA TGTGCCACAGGGATCACTTCACCCCTCCACTTT.

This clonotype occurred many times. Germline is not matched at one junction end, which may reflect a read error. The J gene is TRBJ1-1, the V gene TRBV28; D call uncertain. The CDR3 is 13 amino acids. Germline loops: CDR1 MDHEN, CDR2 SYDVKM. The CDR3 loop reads CASSLLGNTEAFF. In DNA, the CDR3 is TGCGCCAGCAGCTTGCTCGGGAACACTGAAGCTTTCTTT. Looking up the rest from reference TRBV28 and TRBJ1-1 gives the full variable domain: DVKVTQSSRYLVKRTGEKVFLECVQDMDHENMFWYRQDPGLGLRLIYFSYDVKMKEKGDIPEGYSVSREKKERFSLILESASTNQTSMYLCASSLLGNTEAFFGQGTRLTVV.

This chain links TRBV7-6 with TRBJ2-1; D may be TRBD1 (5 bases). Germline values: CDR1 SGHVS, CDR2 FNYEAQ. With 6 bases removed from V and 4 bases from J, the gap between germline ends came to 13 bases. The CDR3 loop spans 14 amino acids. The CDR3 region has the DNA TGTGCCAGCAGTTCTATGACAGTTTACAATGAGCAGTTCTTC. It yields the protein CASSSMTVYNEQFF.

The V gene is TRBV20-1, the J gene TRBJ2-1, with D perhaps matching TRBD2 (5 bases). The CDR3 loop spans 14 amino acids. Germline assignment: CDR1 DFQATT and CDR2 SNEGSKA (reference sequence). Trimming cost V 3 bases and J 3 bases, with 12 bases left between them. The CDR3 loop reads CSASREGGYNEQFF. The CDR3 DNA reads TGCAGTGCTAGTCGGGAAGGTGGCTACAATGAGCAGTTCTTC.

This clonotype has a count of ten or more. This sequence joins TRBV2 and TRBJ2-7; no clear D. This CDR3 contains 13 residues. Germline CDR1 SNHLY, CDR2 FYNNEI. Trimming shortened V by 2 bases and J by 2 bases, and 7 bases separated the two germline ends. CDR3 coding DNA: TGTGCCAGCAGTGAAATAAGCACCTACGAGCAGTACTTC. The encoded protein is CASSEISTYEQYF.

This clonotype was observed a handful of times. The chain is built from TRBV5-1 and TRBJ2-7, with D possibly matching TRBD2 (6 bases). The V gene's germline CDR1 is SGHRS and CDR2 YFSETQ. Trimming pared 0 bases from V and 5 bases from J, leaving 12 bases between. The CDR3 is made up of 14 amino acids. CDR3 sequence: CASSLAGGDHEQYF. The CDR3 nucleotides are TGCGCCAGCAGCTTGGCGGGCGGGGACCACGAGCAGTACTTC.

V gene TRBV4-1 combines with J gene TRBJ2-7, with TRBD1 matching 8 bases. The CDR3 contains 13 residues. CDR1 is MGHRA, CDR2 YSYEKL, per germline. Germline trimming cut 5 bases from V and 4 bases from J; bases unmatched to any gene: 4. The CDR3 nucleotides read TGCGCCAGCAGCAATGGACAGGGATACGAGCAGTACTTC. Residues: CASSNGQGYEQYF.

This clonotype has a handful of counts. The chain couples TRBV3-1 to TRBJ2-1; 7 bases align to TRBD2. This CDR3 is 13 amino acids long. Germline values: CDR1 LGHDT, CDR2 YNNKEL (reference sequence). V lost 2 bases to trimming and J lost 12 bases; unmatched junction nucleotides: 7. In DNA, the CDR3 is TGTGCCAGCAGCCAACGGGGGGAGAAGGTGCAGTTCTTC. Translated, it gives CASSQRGEKVQFF.

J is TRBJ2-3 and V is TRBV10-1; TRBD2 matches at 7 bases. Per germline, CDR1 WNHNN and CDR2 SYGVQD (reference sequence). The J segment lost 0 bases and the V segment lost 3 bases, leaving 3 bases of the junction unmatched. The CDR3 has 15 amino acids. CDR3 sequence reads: CASSEGGGSTDTQYF. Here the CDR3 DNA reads TGCGCCAGCAGTGAAGGCGGGGGAAGCACAGATACGCAGTATTTT.

CDR3 in DNA: TGTGCCAGCAGCTTAGGTGGGCGGAGCGGGAGTAAGTACGAGCAGTACTTC. It translates to CASSLGGRSGSKYEQYF. The V and J genes are TRBV7-2 and TRBJ2-7; 8 bases line up with TRBD2. The CDR3 has 17 residues. V lost 1 base, J lost 4 bases, and 12 bases stayed unmatched. Germline CDR1 and CDR2: SGHTA and FQGNSA.

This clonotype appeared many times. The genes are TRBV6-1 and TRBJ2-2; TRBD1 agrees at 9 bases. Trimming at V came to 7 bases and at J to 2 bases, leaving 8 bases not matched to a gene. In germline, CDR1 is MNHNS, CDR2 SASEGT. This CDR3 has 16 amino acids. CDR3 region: CASTPPGQGNTGELFF. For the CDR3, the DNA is TGTGCCAGCACTCCTCCGGGACAGGGAAACACCGGGGAGCTGTTTTTT.

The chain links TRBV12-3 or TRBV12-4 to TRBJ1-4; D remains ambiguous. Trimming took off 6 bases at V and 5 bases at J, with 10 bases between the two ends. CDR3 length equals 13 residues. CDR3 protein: CASSPRWNEKLFF. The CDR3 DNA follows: TGTGCCAGCAGCCCTAGATGGAATGAAAAACTGTTTTTT.

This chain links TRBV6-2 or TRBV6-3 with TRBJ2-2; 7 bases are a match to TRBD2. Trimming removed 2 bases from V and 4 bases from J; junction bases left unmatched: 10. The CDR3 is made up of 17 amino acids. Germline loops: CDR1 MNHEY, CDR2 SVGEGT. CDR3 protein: CASSYPMGGRSTGELFF. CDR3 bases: TGTGCCAGCAGTTACCCCATGGGCGGGAGAAGCACCGGGGAGCTGTTTTTT.

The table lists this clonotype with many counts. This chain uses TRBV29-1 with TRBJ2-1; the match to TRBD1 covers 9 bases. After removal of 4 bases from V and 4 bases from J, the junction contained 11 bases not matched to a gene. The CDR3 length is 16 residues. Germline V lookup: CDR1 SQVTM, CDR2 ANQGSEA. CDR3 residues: CSVVALPGQGYNEQFF. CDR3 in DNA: TGCAGCGTTGTAGCCCTTCCGGGACAGGGATACAATGAGCAGTTCTTC.

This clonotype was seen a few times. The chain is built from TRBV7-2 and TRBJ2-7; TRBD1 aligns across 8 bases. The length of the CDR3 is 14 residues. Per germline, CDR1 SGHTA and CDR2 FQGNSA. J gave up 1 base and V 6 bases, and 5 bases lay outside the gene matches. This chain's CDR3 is CASRTGQGSYEQYF. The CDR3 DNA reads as TGTGCCAGCAGAACAGGACAGGGTTCCTACGAGCAGTACTTC.

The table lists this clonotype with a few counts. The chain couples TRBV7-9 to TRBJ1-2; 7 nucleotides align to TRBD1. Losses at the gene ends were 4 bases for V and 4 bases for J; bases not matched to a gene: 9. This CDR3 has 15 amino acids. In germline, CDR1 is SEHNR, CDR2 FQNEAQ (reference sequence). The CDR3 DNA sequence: TGTGCCAGCAGCTCCGAGACAGGGCGCCTCTATGGCTACACCTTC. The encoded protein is CASSSETGRLYGYTF.

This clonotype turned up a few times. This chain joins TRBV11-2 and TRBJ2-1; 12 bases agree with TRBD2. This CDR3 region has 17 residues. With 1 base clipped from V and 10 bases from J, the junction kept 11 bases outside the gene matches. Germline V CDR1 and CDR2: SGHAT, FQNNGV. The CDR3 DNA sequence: TGTGCCAGCAGCTTAGTCCTCTCGACTAGCGGGGGAGGGGAGCAGTTCTTC. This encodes CASSLVLSTSGGGEQFF.

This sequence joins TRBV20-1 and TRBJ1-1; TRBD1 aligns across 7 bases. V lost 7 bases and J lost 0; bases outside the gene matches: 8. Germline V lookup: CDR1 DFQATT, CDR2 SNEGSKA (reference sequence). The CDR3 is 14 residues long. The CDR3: CSVEGQSMNTEAFF. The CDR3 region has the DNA TGCAGTGTCGAGGGACAGTCGATGAACACTGAAGCTTTCTTT.

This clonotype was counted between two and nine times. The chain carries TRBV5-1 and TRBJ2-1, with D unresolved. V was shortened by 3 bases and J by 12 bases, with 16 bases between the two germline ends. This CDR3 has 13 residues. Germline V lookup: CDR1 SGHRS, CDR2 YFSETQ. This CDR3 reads CASSSTMASLQFF. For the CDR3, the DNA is TGCGCCAGCAGCTCCACCATGGCTAGTTTGCAGTTCTTC. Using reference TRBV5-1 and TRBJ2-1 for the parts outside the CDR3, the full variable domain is KAGVTQTPRYLIKTRGQQVTLSCSPISGHRSVSWYQQTPGQGLQFLFEYFSETQRNKGNFPGRFSGRQFSNSRSEMNVSTLELGDSALYLCASSSTMASLQFFGPGTRLTVL.